Reported below is one T cell receptor (beta chain). The record originates from a study of tumor-infiltrating lymphocytes in glioblastoma multiforme. Three nested ARM-PCR rounds with V-beta and C-beta primers built TCRB libraries. Unique molecular identifiers were not described for the libraries. TCRdb re-called the multiplex PCR reads through MiXCR, storing one row per CDR3 protein. The data hold approximately 9,600 distinct CDR3 sequences, with around 64% observed a single time. Trimming shortened V by 0 bases and J by 8 bases, and 8 bases separated the two germline ends. Germline V lookup: CDR1 MNHEY, CDR2 SVGAGI. This CDR3 region has 13 residues.

The receptor was derived from a male donor with glioblastoma. The chain is built from TRBV6-5 and TRBJ2-1; D not certain. The sequencing sample was made of brain tumor tissue. In DNA, the CDR3 is TGTGCCAGCAGTTACTCGGGGTCTGATGAGCAGTTCTTC. Translating it yields CASSYSGSDEQFF.